One sample yielded the 4 T cell receptor beta chains listed below, sequenced in a study of blood T cell repertoires in COVID-19. Clones were read by immunoSEQ multiplex PCR, and TCRdb kept only the in-frame ones, dropping some. This sample has about 670,000 clones, with 85% to 90% found just once. The sample consisted of peripheral blood. The source is a woman aged 18-29 years with acute or convalescent COVID-19.

The V call is TRBV5-1, the J call TRBJ2-2; 8 nucleotides agree with TRBD1. The CDR3 consists of 16 residues. V lost 2 bases to trimming and J lost 0 bases; unmatched junction nucleotides: 3. Germline V gene data show CDR1 as SGHRS and CDR2 as YFSETQ. The CDR3 region is CASSFGTGPNTGELFF. The CDR3 coding sequence is TGCGCCAGCAGCTTTGGGACAGGCCCGAACACCGGGGAGCTGTTTTTT.

The rearrangement links TRBV30 to TRBJ1-5; 7 bases line up with TRBD1. The V gene's germline CDR1 is GTSNPN and CDR2 SVGIG (reference sequence). This CDR3 comprises 13 residues. Losses at the gene ends were 2 bases for V and 7 bases for J; bases not matched to a gene: 5. CDR3 sequence: CAWSPDRDQPQHF. CDR3 coding DNA: TGTGCCTGGAGTCCAGACAGGGACCAGCCCCAGCATTTT.

The J gene is TRBJ1-4, the V gene TRBV5-8; 12 bases fit TRBD1. Losses at the gene ends were 4 bases for V and 0 bases for J; bases not matched to a gene: 7. The CDR3 loop spans 18 amino acids. CDR1 and CDR2 (germline): SGHTS, YDEGEE. CDR3 sequence reads: CASSPGQGAGATNEKLFF. The CDR3 bases are TGTGCCAGCAGCCCGGGACAGGGGGCTGGAGCAACTAATGAAAAACTGTTTTTT.

The count of this clone is one. This sequence joins TRBV2 and TRBJ1-4, with D perhaps TRBD1 (6 bases). CDR1 and CDR2 (germline): SNHLY, FYNNEI. V lost 9 bases, J lost 7 bases, and 18 bases lay in between. The CDR3 length is 14 residues. The CDR3 nucleotides are TGTGCCAGAGGATTCTCAGGGGCTCCTGAAAAACTGTTTTTT. It translates to CARGFSGAPEKLFF.